A single sample gave rise to the 3 T cell receptor beta chains below, sequenced in a study of control samples from healthy donors and cancer patients. Profiling relied on immunoSEQ multiplex PCR, and the TCRdb table lists in-frame clones only, not all of them. The sample has 65,000 to 100,000 clones, about 87% seen once. Sequencing used blood. The receptors were sampled from a man between 50 and 59 years old in good health.

The J gene is TRBJ2-7, the V gene TRBV3-1 (or the pseudogene TRBV3-2); D gene uncertain. V was cut by 0 bases and J by 2 bases, with 14 bases left in between. Germline CDR1 and CDR2: LGHDT and YNNKEL (reference sequence). The CDR3 has 16 residues. The DNA for the CDR3 is TGTGCCAGCAGCCAAGATCGGGCAGGTAACACCTACGAGCAGTACGTC. Encoded protein: CASSQDRAGNTYEQYV.

V and J are TRBV9 and TRBJ2-2, with D possibly matching TRBD1 (6 bases). Trimming stripped 3 bases from V and 2 bases from J, with 20 bases between. Germline-derived CDR1 and CDR2 are SGDLS and YYNGEE. This CDR3 is built from 18 residues. DNA for the CDR3: TGTGCCAGCAGCGCCAACACAGGGCCCTCGCCTAACACCGGGGAGCTGTTTTTT. Residues: CASSANTGPSPNTGELFF.

The chain is built from TRBV13 and TRBJ2-2; D is unclear. Trimming pared 0 bases from V and 6 bases from J, leaving 5 bases between. Germline CDR1 PRHDT, CDR2 FYEKMQ (reference sequence). The CDR3 length is 13 residues. The CDR3 region is CASSLGLPGELFF. In DNA form, the CDR3 reads TGTGCCAGCAGCTTAGGACTCCCCGGGGAGCTGTTTTTT.